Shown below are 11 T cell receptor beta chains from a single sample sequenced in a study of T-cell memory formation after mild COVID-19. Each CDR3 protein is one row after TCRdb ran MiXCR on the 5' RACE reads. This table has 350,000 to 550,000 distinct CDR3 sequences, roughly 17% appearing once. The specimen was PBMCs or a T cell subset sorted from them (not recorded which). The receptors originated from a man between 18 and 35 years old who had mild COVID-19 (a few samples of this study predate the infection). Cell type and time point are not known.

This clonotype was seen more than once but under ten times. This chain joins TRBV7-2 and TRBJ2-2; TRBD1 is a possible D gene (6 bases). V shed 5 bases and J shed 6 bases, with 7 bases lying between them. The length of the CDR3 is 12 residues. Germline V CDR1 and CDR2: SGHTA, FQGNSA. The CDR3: CASSPGAGELFF. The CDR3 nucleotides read TGTGCCAGCAGCCCAGGGGCCGGGGAGCTGTTTTTT.

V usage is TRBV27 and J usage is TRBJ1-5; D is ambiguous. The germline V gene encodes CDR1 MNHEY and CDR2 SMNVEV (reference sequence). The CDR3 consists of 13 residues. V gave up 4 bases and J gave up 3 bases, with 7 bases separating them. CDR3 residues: CASSWGYNQPQHF. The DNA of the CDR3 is TGTGCCAGCAGTTGGGGTTACAATCAGCCCCAGCATTTT.

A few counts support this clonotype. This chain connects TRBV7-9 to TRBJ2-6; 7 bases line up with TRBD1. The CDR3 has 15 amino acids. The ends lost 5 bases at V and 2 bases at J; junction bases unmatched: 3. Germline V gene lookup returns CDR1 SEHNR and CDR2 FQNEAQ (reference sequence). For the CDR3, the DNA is TGTGCCAGCAGCCTCGGGACAGCTGGGGCCAACGTCCTGACTTTC. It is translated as CASSLGTAGANVLTF.

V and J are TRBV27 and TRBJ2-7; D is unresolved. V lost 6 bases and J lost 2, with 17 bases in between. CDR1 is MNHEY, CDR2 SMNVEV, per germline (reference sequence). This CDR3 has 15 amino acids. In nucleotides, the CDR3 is TGTGCCAGCAGCCCATCCCTGGCCTTGACCTACGAGCAGTACTTC. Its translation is CASSPSLALTYEQYF.

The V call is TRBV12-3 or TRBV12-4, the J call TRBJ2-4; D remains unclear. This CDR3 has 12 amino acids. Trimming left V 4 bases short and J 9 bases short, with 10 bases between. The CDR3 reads CASSSRWGIQYF. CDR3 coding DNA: TGTGCCAGCAGTTCAAGGTGGGGCATTCAGTACTTC.

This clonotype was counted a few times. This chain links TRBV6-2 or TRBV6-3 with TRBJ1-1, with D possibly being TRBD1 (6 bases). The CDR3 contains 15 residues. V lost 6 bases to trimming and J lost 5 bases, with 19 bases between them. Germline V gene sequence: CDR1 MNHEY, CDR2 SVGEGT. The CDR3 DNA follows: TGTGCCAGCAGAGACGCGGGGGGCTCGTGGACTGAAGCTTTCTTT. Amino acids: CASRDAGGSWTEAFF.

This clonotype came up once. The CDR3 region has the DNA TGTGCCACCGGGTCGAGGGGGGAGCTGTTTTTT. Translating it yields CATGSRGELFF. The gene calls are TRBV7-9 and TRBJ2-2; D remains ambiguous. From germline, CDR1 is SEHNR and CDR2 FQNEAQ (reference sequence). V gave up 10 bases and J gave up 8 bases, with 11 bases separating them. The CDR3 contains 11 residues.

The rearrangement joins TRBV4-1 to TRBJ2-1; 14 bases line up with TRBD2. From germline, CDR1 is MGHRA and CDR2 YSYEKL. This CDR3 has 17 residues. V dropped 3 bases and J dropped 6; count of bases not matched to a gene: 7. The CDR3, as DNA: TGCGCCAGCAGCCACCCGGGACTAGCGGGAGAAAGCAATGAGCAGTTCTTC. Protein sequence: CASSHPGLAGESNEQFF.

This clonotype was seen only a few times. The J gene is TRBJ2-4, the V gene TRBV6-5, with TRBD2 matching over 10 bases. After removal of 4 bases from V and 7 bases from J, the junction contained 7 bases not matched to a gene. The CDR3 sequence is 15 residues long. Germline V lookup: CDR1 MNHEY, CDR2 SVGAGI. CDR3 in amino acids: CASSFLAGEGNIQYF. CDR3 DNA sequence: TGTGCCAGCAGTTTTCTAGCGGGGGAAGGGAACATTCAGTACTTC.

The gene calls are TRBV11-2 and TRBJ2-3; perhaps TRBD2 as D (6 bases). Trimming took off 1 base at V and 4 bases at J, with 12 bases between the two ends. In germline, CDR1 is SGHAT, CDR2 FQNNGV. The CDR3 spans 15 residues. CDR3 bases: TGTGCCAGCAGCTTAGTGGGGGGTGGACCAGATACGCAGTATTTT. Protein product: CASSLVGGGPDTQYF.

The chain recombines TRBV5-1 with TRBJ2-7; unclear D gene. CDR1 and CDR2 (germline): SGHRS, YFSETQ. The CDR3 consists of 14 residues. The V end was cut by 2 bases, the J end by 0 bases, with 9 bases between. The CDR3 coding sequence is TGCGCCAGCAGCTTTAGCCCGAGCTCCTACGAGCAGTACTTC. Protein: CASSFSPSSYEQYF.